Given below is one TCR beta chain in context. This entry comes from a study of shared clonotypes between healthy human individuals. Across the study: CD4 naive and CD4 memory each took three plates per donor, while CD8 naive took two and CD8 memory one.

An even split of each subset's genomic DNA across several immunoSEQ plates was performed. When replicate PCRs were run on sorted subsets, they used around 200 ng DNA, roughly 30,000 T cell genomes. Here immunoSEQ multiplex PCR was the method, and the copy in TCRdb shows in-frame clones only, minus some. The repertoire holds more than 500,000 clones, with about 96% as singletons. From germline, CDR1 is SGHAT and CDR2 FQNNGV. The CDR3 is 15 residues long. V lost 6 bases, J lost 1 base, and 6 bases stayed unmatched. Sequencing input: naive CD4+ T cells sorted from blood. Described subset: CD45RA+ positively selected. This rearrangement joins TRBV11-2 to TRBJ2-3; 8 nucleotides align to TRBD1. This clonotype was sampled from a woman aged 25-40 years in good health. CDR3 nucleotide sequence: TGTGCCAGCAGAAGGACAGGGCCGGGCACAGATACGCAGTATTTT. This sequence encodes CASRRTGPGTDTQYF.